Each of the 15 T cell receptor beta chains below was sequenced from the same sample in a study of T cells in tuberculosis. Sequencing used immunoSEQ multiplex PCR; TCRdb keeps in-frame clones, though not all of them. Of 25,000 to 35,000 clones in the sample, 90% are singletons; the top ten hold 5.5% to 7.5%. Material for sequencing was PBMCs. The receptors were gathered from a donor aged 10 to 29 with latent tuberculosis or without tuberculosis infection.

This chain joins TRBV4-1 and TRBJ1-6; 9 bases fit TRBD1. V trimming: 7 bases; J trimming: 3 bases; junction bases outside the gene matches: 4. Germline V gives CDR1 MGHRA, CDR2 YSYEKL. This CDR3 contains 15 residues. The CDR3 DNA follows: TGCGCCAGCACGGACAGGGGATTCTATAATTCACCCCTCCACTTT. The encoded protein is CASTDRGFYNSPLHF.

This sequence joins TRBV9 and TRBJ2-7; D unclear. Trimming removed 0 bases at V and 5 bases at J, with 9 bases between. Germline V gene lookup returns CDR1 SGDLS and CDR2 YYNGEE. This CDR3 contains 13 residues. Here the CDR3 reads CASSVGAGNEQYF. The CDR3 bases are TGTGCCAGCAGCGTAGGGGCAGGCAACGAGCAGTACTTC.

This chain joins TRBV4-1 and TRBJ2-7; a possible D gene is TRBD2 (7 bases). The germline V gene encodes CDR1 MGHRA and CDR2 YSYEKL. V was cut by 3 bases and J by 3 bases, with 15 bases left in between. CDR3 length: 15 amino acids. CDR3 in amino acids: CASSQGRGGRYEQYF. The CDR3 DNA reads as TGCGCCAGCAGCCAGGGCCGCGGGGGCCGCTACGAGCAGTACTTC.

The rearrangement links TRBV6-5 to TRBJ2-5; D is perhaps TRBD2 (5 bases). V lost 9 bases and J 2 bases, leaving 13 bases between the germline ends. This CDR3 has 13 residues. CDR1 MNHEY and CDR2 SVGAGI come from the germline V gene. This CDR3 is CASGTRVQETQYF. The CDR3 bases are TGTGCCAGTGGAACGAGGGTTCAAGAGACCCAGTACTTC.

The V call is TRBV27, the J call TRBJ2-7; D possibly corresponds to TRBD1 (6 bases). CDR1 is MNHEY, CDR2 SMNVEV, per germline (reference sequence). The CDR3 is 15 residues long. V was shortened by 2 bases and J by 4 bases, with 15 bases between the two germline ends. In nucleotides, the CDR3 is TGTGCCAGCAGTTTAAGCATAGGGGGATCTTACGAGCAGTACTTC. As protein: CASSLSIGGSYEQYF.

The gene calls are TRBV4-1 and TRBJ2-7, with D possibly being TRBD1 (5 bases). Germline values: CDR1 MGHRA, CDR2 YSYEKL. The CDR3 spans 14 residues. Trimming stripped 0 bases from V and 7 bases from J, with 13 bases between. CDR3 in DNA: TGCGCCAGCAGCCAAGATTTAAGGGGTCGTGAGCAGTACTTC. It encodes CASSQDLRGREQYF.

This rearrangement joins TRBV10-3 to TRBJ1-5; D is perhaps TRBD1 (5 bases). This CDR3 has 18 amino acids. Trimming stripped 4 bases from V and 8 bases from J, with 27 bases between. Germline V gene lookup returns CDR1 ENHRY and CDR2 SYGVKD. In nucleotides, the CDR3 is TGTGCCATCAGTGCGGGGGAGGGGCAGGGAGAACCCAAAGAGCCCCAGCATTTT. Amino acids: CAISAGEGQGEPKEPQHF.

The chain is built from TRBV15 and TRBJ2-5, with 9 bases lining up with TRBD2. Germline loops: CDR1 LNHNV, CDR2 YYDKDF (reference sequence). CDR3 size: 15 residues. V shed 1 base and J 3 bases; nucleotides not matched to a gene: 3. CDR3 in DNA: TGTGCCACCAGCAGAGCCGGGACTAGCAAAGAGACCCAGTACTTC. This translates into CATSRAGTSKETQYF.

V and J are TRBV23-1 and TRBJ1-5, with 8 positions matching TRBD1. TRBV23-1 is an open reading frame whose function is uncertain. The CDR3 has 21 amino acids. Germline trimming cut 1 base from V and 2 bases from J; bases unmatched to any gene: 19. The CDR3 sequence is CASSQCWWRTGLFWGNQPQHF. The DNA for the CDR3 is TGCGCCAGCAGTCAATGCTGGTGGCGGACAGGGTTGTTTTGGGGCAATCAGCCCCAGCATTTT.

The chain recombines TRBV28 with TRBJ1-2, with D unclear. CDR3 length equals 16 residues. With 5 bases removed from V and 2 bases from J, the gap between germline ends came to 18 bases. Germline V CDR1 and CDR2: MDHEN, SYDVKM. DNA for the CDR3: TGTGCCAGCAGTCCAGACCTGATAGACAACAACTATGGCTACACCTTC. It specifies CASSPDLIDNNYGYTF.

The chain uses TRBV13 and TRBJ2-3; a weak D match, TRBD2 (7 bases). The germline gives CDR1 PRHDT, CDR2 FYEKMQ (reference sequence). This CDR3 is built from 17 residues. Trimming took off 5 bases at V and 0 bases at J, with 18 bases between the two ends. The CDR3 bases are TGTGCCAGCAGCCATTACTGGCGGGGGCGTAGCACAGATACGCAGTATTTT. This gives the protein CASSHYWRGRSTDTQYF.

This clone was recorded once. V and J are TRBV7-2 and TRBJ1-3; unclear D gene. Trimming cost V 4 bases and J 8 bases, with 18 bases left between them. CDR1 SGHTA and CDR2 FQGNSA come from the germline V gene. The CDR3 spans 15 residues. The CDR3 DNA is TGTGCCAGCAGCTCTAGGCGCTTATCGGGAGACACCATATATTTT. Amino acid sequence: CASSSRRLSGDTIYF.

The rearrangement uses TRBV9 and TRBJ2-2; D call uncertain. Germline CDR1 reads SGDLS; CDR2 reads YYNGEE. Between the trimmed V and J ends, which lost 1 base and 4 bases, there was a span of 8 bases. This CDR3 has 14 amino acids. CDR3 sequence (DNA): TGTGCCAGCAGCGTAAGTAGCTCCACCGGGGAGCTGTTTTTT. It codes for CASSVSSSTGELFF. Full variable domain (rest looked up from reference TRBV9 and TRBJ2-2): DSGVTQTPKHLITATGQRVTLRCSPRSGDLSVYWYQQSLDQGLQFLIQYYNGEERAKGNILERFSAQQFPDLHSELNLSSLELGDSALYFCASSVSSSTGELFFGEGSRLTVL.

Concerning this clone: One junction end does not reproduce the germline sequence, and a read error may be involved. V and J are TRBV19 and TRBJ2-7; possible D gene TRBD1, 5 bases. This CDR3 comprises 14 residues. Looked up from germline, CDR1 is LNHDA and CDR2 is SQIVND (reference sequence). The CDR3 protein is CASSLTAFAPNPIF. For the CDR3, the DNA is TGTGCCAGTAGTTTGACAGCCTTTGCCCCTAATCCCATCTTC.

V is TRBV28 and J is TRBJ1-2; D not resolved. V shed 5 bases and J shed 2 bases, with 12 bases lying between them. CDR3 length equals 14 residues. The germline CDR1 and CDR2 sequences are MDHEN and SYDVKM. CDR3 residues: CASSVSGLNYGYTF. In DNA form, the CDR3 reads TGTGCCAGCAGTGTGTCAGGATTGAACTATGGCTACACCTTC.